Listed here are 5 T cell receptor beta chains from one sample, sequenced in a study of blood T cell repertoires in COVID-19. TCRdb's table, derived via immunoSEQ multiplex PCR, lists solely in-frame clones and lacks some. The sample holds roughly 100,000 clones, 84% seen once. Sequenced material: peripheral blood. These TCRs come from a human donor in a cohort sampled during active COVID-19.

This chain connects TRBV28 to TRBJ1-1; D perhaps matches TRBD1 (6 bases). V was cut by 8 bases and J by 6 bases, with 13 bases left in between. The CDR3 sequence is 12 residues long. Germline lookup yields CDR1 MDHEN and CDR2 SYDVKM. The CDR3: CASGLQGAEAFF. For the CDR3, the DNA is TGTGCCAGCGGATTACAGGGTGCTGAAGCTTTCTTT.

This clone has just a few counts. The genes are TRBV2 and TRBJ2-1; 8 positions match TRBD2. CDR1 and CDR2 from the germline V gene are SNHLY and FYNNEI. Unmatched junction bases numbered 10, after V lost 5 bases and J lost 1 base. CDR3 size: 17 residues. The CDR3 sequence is CASSPGTGGRSYNEQFF. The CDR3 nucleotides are TGTGCCAGCAGTCCTGGGACGGGGGGGCGTTCCTACAATGAGCAGTTCTTC.

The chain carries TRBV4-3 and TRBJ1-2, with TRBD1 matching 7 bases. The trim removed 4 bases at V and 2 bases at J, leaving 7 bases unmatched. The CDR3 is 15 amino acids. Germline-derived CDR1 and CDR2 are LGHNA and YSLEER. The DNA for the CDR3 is TGCGCCAGCAGCCCAATGACAGGGCTCAACTATGGCTACACCTTC. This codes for CASSPMTGLNYGYTF.

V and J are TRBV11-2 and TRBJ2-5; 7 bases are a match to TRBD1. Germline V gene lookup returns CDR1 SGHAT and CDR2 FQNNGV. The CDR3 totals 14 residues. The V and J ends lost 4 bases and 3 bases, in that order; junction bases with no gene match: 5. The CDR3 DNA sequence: TGTGCCAGCAGCTCTCGGACAGGAGAAGAGACCCAGTACTTC. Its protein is CASSSRTGEETQYF.

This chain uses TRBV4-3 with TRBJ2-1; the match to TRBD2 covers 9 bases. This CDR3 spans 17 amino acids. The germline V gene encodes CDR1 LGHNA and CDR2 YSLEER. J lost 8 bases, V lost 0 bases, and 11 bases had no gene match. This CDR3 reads CASSQDYGGGAAYEQFF. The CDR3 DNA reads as TGCGCCAGCAGCCAAGATTACGGCGGGGGGGCCGCTTATGAGCAGTTCTTC.